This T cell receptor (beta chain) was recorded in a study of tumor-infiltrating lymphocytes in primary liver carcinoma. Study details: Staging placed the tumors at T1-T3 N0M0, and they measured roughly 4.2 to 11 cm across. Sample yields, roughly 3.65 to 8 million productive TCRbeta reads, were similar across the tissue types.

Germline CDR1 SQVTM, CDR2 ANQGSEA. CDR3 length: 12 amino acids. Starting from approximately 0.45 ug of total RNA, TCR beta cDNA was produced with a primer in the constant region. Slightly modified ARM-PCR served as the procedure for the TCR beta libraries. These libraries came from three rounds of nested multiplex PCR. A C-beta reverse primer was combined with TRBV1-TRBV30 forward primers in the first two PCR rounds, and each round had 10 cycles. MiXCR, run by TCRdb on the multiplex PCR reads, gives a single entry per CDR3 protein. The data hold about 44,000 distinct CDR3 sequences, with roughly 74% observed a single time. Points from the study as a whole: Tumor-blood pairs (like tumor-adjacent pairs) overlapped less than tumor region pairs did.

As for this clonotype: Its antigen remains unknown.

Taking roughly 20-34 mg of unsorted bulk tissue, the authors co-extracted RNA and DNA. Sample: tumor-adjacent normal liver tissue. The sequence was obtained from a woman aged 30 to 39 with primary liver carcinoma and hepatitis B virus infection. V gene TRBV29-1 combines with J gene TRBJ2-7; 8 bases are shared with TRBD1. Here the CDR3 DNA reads TGCATCATCGGGACAGGCACCTACGAGCAGTACTTC. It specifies CIIGTGTYEQYF.